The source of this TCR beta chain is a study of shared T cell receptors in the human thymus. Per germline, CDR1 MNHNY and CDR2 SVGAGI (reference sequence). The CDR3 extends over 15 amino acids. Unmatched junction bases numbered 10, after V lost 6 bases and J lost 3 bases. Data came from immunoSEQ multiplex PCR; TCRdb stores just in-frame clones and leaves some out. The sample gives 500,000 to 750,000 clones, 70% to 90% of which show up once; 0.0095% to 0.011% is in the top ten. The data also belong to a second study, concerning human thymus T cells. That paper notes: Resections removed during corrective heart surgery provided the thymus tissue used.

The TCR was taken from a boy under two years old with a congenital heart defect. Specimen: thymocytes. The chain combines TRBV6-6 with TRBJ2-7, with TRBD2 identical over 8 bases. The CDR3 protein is CASRHTSGPLYEQYF. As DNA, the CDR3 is TGTGCCAGCAGGCATACTAGCGGCCCACTCTACGAGCAGTACTTC.